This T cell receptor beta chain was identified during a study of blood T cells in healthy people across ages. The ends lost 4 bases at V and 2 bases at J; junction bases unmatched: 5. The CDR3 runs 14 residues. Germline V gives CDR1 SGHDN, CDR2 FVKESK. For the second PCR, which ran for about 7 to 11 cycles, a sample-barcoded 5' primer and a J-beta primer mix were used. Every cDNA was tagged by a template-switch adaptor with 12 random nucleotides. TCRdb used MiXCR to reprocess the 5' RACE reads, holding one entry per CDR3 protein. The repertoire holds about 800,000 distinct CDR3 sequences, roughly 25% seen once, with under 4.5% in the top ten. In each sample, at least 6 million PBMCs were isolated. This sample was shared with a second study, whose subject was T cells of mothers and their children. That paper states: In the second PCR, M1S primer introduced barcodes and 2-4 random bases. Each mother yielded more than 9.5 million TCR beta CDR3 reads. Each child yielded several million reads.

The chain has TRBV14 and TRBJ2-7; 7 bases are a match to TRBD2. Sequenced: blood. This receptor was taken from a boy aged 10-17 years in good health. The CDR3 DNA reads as TGTGCCAGCAGCCGAGGGAGGGGTGCCTACGAGCAGTACTTC. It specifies CASSRGRGAYEQYF. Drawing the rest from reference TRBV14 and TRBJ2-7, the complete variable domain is EAGVTQFPSHSVIEKGQTVTLRCDPISGHDNLYWYRRVMGKEIKFLLHFVKESKQDESGMPNNRFLAERTGGTYSTLKVQPAELEDSGVYFCASSRGRGAYEQYFGPGTRLTVT.